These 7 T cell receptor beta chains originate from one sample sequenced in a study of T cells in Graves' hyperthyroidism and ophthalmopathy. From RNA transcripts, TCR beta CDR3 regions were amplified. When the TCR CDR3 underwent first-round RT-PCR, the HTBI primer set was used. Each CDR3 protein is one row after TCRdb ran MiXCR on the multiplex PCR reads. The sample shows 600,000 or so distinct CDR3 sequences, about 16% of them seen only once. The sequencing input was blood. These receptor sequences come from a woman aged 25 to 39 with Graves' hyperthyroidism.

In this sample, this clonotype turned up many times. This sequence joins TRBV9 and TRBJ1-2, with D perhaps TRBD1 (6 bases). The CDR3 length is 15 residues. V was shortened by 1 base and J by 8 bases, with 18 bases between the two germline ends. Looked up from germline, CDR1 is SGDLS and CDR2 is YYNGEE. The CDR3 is CASSVWGDIRYGYTF. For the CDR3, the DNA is TGTGCCAGCAGCGTATGGGGGGACATCAGGTACGGCTACACCTTC.

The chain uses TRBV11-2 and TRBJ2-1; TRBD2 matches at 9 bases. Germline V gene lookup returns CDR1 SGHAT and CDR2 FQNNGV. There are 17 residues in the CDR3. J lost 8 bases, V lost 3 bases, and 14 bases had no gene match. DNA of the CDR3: TGTGCCAGCAGCTTGGATATAGCGGGAGTAGTGGTCGATGAGCAGTTCTTC. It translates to CASSLDIAGVVVDEQFF.

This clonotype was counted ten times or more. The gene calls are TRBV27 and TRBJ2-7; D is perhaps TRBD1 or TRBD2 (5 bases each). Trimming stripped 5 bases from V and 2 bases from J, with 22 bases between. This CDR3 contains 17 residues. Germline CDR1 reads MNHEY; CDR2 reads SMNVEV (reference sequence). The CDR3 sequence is CASSPSPGRQTPYEQYF. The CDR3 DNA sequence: TGTGCCAGCAGTCCCTCTCCGGGACGCCAAACCCCCTACGAGCAGTACTTC.

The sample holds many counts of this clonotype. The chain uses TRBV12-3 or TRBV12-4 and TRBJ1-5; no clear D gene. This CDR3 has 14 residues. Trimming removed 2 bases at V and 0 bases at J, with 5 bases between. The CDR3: CASSLSFSNQPQHF. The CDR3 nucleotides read TGTGCCAGCAGTTTAAGTTTTAGCAATCAGCCCCAGCATTTT.

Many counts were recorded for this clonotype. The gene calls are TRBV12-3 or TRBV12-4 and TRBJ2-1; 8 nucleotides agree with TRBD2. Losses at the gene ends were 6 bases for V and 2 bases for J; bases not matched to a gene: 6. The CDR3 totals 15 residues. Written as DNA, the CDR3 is TGTGCCAGCAGACCGGGACTAGTACCCTACAATGAGCAGTTCTTC. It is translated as CASRPGLVPYNEQFF.

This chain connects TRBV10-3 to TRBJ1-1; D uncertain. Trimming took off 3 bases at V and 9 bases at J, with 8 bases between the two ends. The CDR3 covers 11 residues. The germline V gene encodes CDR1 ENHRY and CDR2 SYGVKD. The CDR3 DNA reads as TGTGCCATCAGTGAAGGGCGAAAAGCTTTCTTT. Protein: CAISEGRKAFF.

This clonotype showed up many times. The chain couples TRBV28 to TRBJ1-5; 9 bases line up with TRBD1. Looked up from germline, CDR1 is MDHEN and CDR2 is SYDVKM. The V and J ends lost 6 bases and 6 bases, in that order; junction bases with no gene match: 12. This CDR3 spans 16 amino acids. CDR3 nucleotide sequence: TGTGCCAGCAGGTCCACAGGGGGCGGGGAAGGTCAGCCCCAGCATTTT. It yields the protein CASRSTGGGEGQPQHF.